This note documents a single T cell receptor beta chain sequence. Generated by immunoSEQ multiplex PCR, the TCRdb table keeps only in-frame clones and is missing some. The sample lists 150,000 to 200,000 clones; about 86% were seen once. This sample was taken from a study of blood T cell repertoires in COVID-19. The CDR3 has 13 residues. In germline, CDR1 is GTSNPN, CDR2 SVGIG (reference sequence). Trimming left V 5 bases short and J 2 bases short, with 10 bases between. The receptor was isolated from a human donor with acute or convalescent COVID-19. The donor label of this sample is uncertain. The material sequenced was peripheral blood. The V gene is TRBV30, the J gene TRBJ1-5, with a weak D call TRBD1 (6 bases). This chain's CDR3 is CAWSGVGNQPQHF. DNA for the CDR3: TGTGCCTGGTCAGGGGTTGGCAATCAGCCCCAGCATTTT.